This T cell receptor (beta chain) derives from a study of OX40 agonist ivuxolimab in advanced cancers. Study-level background: Patients were 82.7% male with ages about 23 to 80, mean around 61.

Sequencing used immunoSEQ multiplex PCR; TCRdb keeps in-frame clones, though not all of them. The sample holds roughly 61,000 clones; 80% to 90% are singletons and the top ten take under 3.5%. Germline V lookup: CDR1 MDHEN, CDR2 SYDVKM. This CDR3 region has 11 residues. Deletions cut 9 bases from V and 0 bases from J, with 3 bases between. The chain is built from TRBV28 and TRBJ1-5; no reliable D call. The sample here was CD4+ or CD8+ T cells sorted from blood, taken in a trial of the OX40 agonist ivuxolimab. The TCR comes from an adult with an advanced solid tumor such as melanoma, head and neck, liver or kidney cancer. The CDR3 loop reads CASNSNQPQHF. In DNA form, the CDR3 reads TGTGCCAGTAATAGCAATCAGCCCCAGCATTTT.